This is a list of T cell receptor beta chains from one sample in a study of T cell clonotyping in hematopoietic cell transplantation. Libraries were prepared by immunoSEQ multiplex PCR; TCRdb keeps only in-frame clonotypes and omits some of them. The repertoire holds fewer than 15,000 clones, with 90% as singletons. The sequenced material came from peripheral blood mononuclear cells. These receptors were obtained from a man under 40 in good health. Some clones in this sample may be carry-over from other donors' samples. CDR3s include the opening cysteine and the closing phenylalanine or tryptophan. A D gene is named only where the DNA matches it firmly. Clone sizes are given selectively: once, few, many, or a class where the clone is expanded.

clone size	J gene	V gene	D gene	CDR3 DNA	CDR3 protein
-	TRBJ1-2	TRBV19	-	TGTGCCAGTAGTATAGACTCCCCGGGGGCACTCATCTATGGCTACACCTTC	CASSIDSPGALIYGYTF
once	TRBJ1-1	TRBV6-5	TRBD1	TGTGCCAGCAGTCAAAACCCAGGGGGAACTGAAGCTTTCTTT	CASSQNPGGTEAFF
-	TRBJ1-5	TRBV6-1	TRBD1	TGTGCCAGCAGTGAAAGGGTGGCAGGGGGCGCGGGCAATCAGCCCCAGCATTTT	CASSERVAGGAGNQPQHF
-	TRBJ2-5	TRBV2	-	TGTGCCAGCAGTGAAGGGGGTAAGGAGACCCAGTACTTC	CASSEGGKETQYF
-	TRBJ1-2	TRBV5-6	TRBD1	TGTGCCAGCAGCTCAAGACAGGGGAAGGGTGGCTACACCTTC	CASSSRQGKGGYTF
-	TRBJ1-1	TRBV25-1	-	TGTGCCAGCAGTGACCCTACCCGGGGAGACACTGAAGCTTTCTTT	CASSDPTRGDTEAFF
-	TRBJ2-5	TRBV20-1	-	TGCAGTGCTAGGAGAGGGGAGACCCAGTACTTC	CSARRGETQYF
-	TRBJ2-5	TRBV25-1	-	TGTGCCAGCAGTGAATCGGGGGAAGAGACCCAGTACTTC	CASSESGEETQYF
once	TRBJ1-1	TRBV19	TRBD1	TGTGCCAGTAGCCGGACAGGGGGCGTGGGCACTGAAGCTTTCTTT	CASSRTGGVGTEAFF
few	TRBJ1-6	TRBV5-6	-	TGTGCCAGCAGCTCGGGACACAACTATAATTCACCCCTCCACTTT	CASSSGHNYNSPLHF
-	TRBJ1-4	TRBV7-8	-	TGTGCCAGCAGCTTAGCTGGTGGTGTCGAGGAAAAACTGTTTTTT	CASSLAGGVEEKLFF
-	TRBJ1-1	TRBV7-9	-	TGTGCCAGCAGCTTAGCGGTCGGTACTGAAGCTTTCTTT	CASSLAVGTEAFF
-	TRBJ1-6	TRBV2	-	TGTGCCAGCATGAGGGGGAGTACTACTGGTTCACCCCTCCACTTT	CASMRGSTTGSPLHF
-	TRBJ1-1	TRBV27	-	TGTGCCAGCAGTACCGCGCGGGAAGGACTTACTGAAGCTTTCTTT	CASSTAREGLTEAFF
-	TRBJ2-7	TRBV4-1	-	TGCGCCAGCAGCCAAGGGGTAATAGCGTTCGAGCAGTACTTC	CASSQGVIAFEQYF
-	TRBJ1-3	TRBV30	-	TGTGCCTGGAGCGCAGACTTCTCTGGAAACACCATATATTTT	CAWSADFSGNTIYF
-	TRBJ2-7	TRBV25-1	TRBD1	TGTGCCAGCAGTGAGGGGACAGGGGACAGGTACGAGCAGTACTTC	CASSEGTGDRYEQYF
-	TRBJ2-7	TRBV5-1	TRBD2	TGCGCCAGCAGCCCTGGACTAGCGGGGGGCTTCTACGAGCAGTACTTC	CASSPGLAGGFYEQYF
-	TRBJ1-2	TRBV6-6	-	-	CASSYPTFGAGYGYTF
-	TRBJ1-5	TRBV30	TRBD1	TGTGCCTGGAGTGGCGGGACAGCTAGCAATCAGCCCCAGCATTTT	CAWSGGTASNQPQHF
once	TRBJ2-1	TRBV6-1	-	TGTGCCAGCCGTACCATGATCAGCGTCAATGAGCAGTTCTTC	CASRTMISVNEQFF
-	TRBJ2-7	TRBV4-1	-	TGCGCCAGCAGCCAAACCGGGACATTGGACGAGCAGTACTTC	CASSQTGTLDEQYF
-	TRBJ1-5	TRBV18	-	TGTGCCAGCTCACCAGGGGGCGATCAGCCCCAGCATTTT	CASSPGGDQPQHF
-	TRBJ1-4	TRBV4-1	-	TGCGCCAGCAGCCAAGATGGGGGCAGAAAACTGTTTTTT	CASSQDGGRKLFF
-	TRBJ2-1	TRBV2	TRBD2	TGTGCCACCTTTCACGGGACTAGTTCCGATGAGCAGTTCTTC	CATFHGTSSDEQFF
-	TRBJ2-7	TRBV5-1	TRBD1	TGCGCCAGCAGCTTGGGGACAGGGGGCGCGGGGCTGTACGAGCAGTACTTC	CASSLGTGGAGLYEQYF
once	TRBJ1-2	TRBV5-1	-	TGCGCCAGCAGCGAAGACAGTAGCTATGGCTACACCTTC	CASSEDSSYGYTF
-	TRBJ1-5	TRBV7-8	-	TGTGCCAGCAGCCCCGGCTACAATCAGCCCCAGCATTTT	CASSPGYNQPQHF
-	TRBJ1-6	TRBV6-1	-	TGTGCCAGCAGTGAAGTCCCGAGCTCCTATAATTCACCCCTCCACTTT	CASSEVPSSYNSPLHF
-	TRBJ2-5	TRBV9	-	TGTGCCAGCAGCGAGGGGTTCTCCGATACCCAGTACTTC	CASSEGFSDTQYF
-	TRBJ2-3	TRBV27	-	TGTGCCAGCAGCTTCCGAGTGGGCGGGACAGATACGCAGTATTTT	CASSFRVGGTDTQYF
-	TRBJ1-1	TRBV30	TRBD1	TGTGCCTGGGACAGGGGCAACACTGAAGCTTTCTTT	CAWDRGNTEAFF
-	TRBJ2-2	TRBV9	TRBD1	TGTGCCAGCACCGTGACAGGGGGCACCACCGGGGAGCTGTTTTTT	CASTVTGGTTGELFF
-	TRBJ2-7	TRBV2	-	TGTGCCAGCAGTGAAGCGCGAGGTGGCTACGAGCAGTACTTC	CASSEARGGYEQYF
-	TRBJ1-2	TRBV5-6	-	TGTGCCAGCAGCTCGTGGGCACACTATGGCTACACCTTC	CASSSWAHYGYTF
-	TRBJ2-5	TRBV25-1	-	TGTGCCAGCAGTAACTCCCGGGAGTACCAAGAGACCCAGTACTTC	CASSNSREYQETQYF
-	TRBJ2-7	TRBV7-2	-	TGTGCCAGCAGCTTAGCGGGAGCTCTCCACGAGCAGTACTTC	CASSLAGALHEQYF
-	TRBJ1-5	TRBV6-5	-	TGTGCCAGCAGAAGGGGCGGGGGACAGCCCCAGCATTTT	CASRRGGGQPQHF
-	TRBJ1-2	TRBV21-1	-	TGTGCCAGCAGGCCTATGGGGCAGCGGAACTATGGCTACACCTTC	CASRPMGQRNYGYTF
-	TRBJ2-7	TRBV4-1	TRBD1	TGCGCCAGCAGCCAGTACAGGGGTGGGTACGAGCAGTACTTC	CASSQYRGGYEQYF
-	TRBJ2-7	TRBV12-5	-	TGTGCTAGTGGTTTGGCAACTCAGTACGAGCAGTACTTC	CASGLATQYEQYF
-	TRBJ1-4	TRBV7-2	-	TGTGCCAGCAGCTCGCCATCCGGACAAGCAACTAATGAAAAACTGTTTTTT	CASSSPSGQATNEKLFF
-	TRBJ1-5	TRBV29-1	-	TGCAGCGTTGAAATTCCAGGTTCTGGCAATCAGCCCCAGCATTTT	CSVEIPGSGNQPQHF
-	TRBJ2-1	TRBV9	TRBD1	TGTGCCAGCAGCGGGACAGGGCGTTGGAATGAGCAGTTCTTC	CASSGTGRWNEQFF
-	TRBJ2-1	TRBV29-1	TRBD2	TGCAGCGTTGCCGGGACTACTGTCTTCAGTGAGCAGTTCTTC	CSVAGTTVFSEQFF
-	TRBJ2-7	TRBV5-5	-	TGTGCCAGCAGCGCGCATATCGGAGGGGCTTCCTACGAGCAGTACTTC	CASSAHIGGASYEQYF
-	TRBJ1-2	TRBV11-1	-	TGTGCCAGCAGCCGACAGGATTCCTATGGCTACACCTTC	CASSRQDSYGYTF
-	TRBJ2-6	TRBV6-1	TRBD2	TGTGCCAGCAGTGTCCCTTTTGGGGGGAGGGGCTCTGGGGCCAACGTCCTGACTTTC	CASSVPFGGRGSGANVLTF
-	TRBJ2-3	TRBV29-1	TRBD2	TGCAGCGTTGGGCTAGCGGGAGTGACAGATACGCAGTATTTT	CSVGLAGVTDTQYF
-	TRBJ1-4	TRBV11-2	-	TGTGCCAGCAGCTTTGGGGTGGGGCTGGTTAATGAAAAACTGTTTTTT	CASSFGVGLVNEKLFF
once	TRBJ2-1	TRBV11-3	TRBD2	TGTGCCAGCAGCCCACCCCCGGGTAGCGGGTACTACAATGAGCAGTTCTTC	CASSPPPGSGYYNEQFF
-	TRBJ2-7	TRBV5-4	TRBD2	TGTGCCAGCAGCTCCCGGGACTACACCTACGAGCAGTACTTC	CASSSRDYTYEQYF
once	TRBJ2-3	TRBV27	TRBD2	TGTGCCAGCAGTTTCGGGGGGAGCACAGATACGCAGTATTTT	CASSFGGSTDTQYF